This T cell receptor beta chain is from a study of lymphopenia after photon versus proton radiotherapy. Regarding this clone: The antigen remains undetermined.

Findings and limits, study-wide: Under photons, naive T cells and diversity fell while effector/memory populations rose.

Germline loops: CDR1 SGHDT, CDR2 YYEEEE. Trimming removed 0 bases from V and 2 bases from J, with 6 bases in between. The CDR3 length is 15 residues. Generated by immunoSEQ multiplex PCR, the TCRdb table keeps only in-frame clones and is missing some. The sample shows 40,000 to 45,000 clones, about four fifths of them seen only once. The sample in question was peripheral blood, obtained from a patient treated with proton-based radiotherapy. This sequence was found in a woman in her 70s with pancreatic cancer. This chain links TRBV5-6 with TRBJ2-6; possible D gene TRBD2, 5 bases. CDR3 residues: CASSLGGTGANVLTF. The DNA of the CDR3 is TGTGCCAGCAGCTTGGGAGGGACTGGGGCCAACGTCCTGACTTTC.